These 25 T cell receptor beta chains came from one sample sequenced in a study of blood T cell repertoires in COVID-19 (dated by TCRdb to about 2020). The library was built by means of the immunoSEQ multiplex PCR assay. The source is immuneACCESS, and TCRdb retained only in-frame sequences with V and J called. Part of the clones is not carried over; for the studies checked, unresolved V genes explain less than half of this, and the remainder is unexplained. This sample comprises hundreds of thousands of clones, around nine tenths of them detected only once. 1% to 1.5% of the sample is taken by the ten largest. Sample: peripheral blood. These receptors originate from a man in his 70s with acute or convalescent COVID-19.

This chain connects TRBV19 to TRBJ1-6; D unresolved. Between the trimmed V and J ends, which lost 3 bases and 0 bases, there was a span of 18 bases. The V gene's germline CDR1 is LNHDA and CDR2 SQIVND (reference sequence). CDR3 length equals 19 residues. DNA of the CDR3: TGTGCCAGTAGTATGTCCGGACTCAACCCCTCCTCCTATAATTCACCCCTCCACTTT. This translates into CASSMSGLNPSSYNSPLHF.

V is TRBV7-2 and J is TRBJ2-1, with 13 bases lining up with TRBD2. Germline V lookup: CDR1 SGHTA, CDR2 FQGNSA. The CDR3 contains 14 residues. Trimming at V came to 6 bases and at J to 7 bases, leaving 3 bases not matched to a gene. CDR3 loop: CASSGTSGKNEQFF. Here the CDR3 DNA reads TGTGCCAGCAGTGGGACTAGCGGGAAAAATGAGCAGTTCTTC.

CDR3 sequence (DNA): TGTGCCAGCAGCTTTTCTGACGAGCAGTACTTC. It codes for CASSFSDEQYF. V and J are TRBV7-9 and TRBJ2-7; the D is unclear. The CDR3 extends over 11 amino acids. With 3 bases removed from V and 5 bases from J, the gap between germline ends came to 5 bases. The germline gives CDR1 SEHNR, CDR2 FQNEAQ (reference sequence).

The rearrangement joins TRBV27 to TRBJ2-5; 13 nucleotides agree with TRBD2. The germline V gene has CDR1 MNHEY and CDR2 SMNVEV (reference sequence). This CDR3 contains 21 residues. V was pared by 6 bases and J by 5 bases, with 24 bases of the junction left unmatched. CDR3 bases: TGTGCCAGCAGGGAGACTAGACTAGCGGGGGGTTACCTACCGAGGGATGAGACCCAGTACTTC. It codes for CASRETRLAGGYLPRDETQYF.

This clone occurred once. This chain uses TRBV7-9 with TRBJ2-1; TRBD2 matches at 7 bases. Trimming took 5 bases from V and 16 from J; bases not matched to a gene: 11. The CDR3 is 12 amino acids. CDR1 and CDR2 (germline): SEHNR, FQNEAQ (reference sequence). CDR3 nucleotide sequence: TGTGCCAGCAGCGCCAAAACTAGCGCCGCCTTCTTC. As protein: CASSAKTSAAFF.

The chain carries TRBV5-1 and TRBJ1-1; D is unresolved. In germline, CDR1 is SGHRS, CDR2 YFSETQ. The germline V and J ends were trimmed by 5 bases and 1 base, with 15 bases remaining between them. The CDR3 totals 15 residues. The CDR3 DNA sequence: TGCGCCAGCAGTCTCCAATGGGCGGGGAACACTGAAGCTTTCTTT. Translated: CASSLQWAGNTEAFF.

This clone has a single count. The chain couples TRBV7-9 to TRBJ1-1; D is unclear. The CDR3 runs 13 residues. From germline, CDR1 is SEHNR and CDR2 FQNEAQ (reference sequence). V shed 3 bases and J shed 1 base, with 6 bases lying between them. In nucleotides, the CDR3 is TGTGCCAGCAGCTTCATGGCGAACACTGAAGCTTTCTTT. It specifies CASSFMANTEAFF.

The V and J genes are TRBV24-1 and TRBJ2-3; 11 nucleotides line up with TRBD2. The CDR3 is made up of 14 amino acids. Unmatched junction bases numbered 4, after V lost 10 bases and J lost 2 bases. The germline V gene encodes CDR1 KGHDR and CDR2 SFDVKD. In nucleotides, the CDR3 is TGTGCCACAGCTAGCGGGGGGATCACAGATACGCAGTATTTT. Translation gives CATASGGITDTQYF.

V is TRBV19 and J is TRBJ1-4; D possibly corresponds to TRBD1 (6 bases). Germline CDR1 LNHDA, CDR2 SQIVND (reference sequence). The CDR3 loop spans 15 amino acids. The V and J ends lost 3 bases and 2 bases respectively, with 10 bases between them. The CDR3 is CASSITGSTNEKLFF. The CDR3 DNA follows: TGTGCCAGTAGTATTACAGGGAGTACTAATGAAAAACTGTTTTTT.

The chain joins TRBV2 to TRBJ1-6; maybe TRBD1 (6 bases). V shed 7 bases and J shed 6 bases, with 13 bases lying between them. The CDR3 runs 14 residues. Germline CDR1 reads SNHLY; CDR2 reads FYNNEI. Here the CDR3 reads CASNIRGVNSPLHF. Written as DNA, the CDR3 is TGTGCCAGCAACATCAGGGGCGTTAATTCACCCCTCCACTTT.

The chain employs TRBV5-8 and TRBJ2-3; D gene unclear. Germline V gene lookup returns CDR1 SGHTS and CDR2 YDEGEE. The CDR3 covers 13 residues. V lost 1 base to trimming and J lost 2 bases, with 5 bases between them. The CDR3 here is CASSLPNTDTQYF. As DNA, the CDR3 is TGTGCCAGCAGCTTGCCTAACACAGATACGCAGTATTTT.

The gene calls are TRBV6-1 and TRBJ1-4; D is unresolved. This CDR3 contains 15 residues. Trimming took off 2 bases at V and 5 bases at J, with 12 bases between the two ends. Germline V gene sequence: CDR1 MNHNS, CDR2 SASEGT. The CDR3 loop is CASSEIRGPNEKLFF. The CDR3 bases are TGTGCCAGCAGTGAAATCCGGGGTCCAAATGAAAAACTGTTTTTT.

The V gene is TRBV19, the J gene TRBJ1-2, with a weak D call TRBD1 (5 bases). The CDR3 spans 15 residues. Germline V gives CDR1 LNHDA, CDR2 SQIVND (reference sequence). The V end lost 6 bases, the J end lost 0 bases, and 14 bases lay between the germline ends. DNA of the CDR3: TGTGCCAGTAGAGAACAGGCGAAAGCTAACTATGGCTACACCTTC. Translated: CASREQAKANYGYTF.

The chain couples TRBV21-1 to TRBJ1-1; TRBD1, the table's D call, lacks a check against the DNA. TRBV21-1 is deemed a pseudogene. The CDR3 covers 13 residues. CDR3 sequence: CASSKEDRGQAFF. The DNA for the CDR3 is TGTGCCAGCAGCAAAGAGGACAGGGGACAGGCTTTCTTT.

The chain links TRBV3-1 (or the pseudogene TRBV3-2) to TRBJ2-1; a weak D match, TRBD2 (5 bases). The CDR3 is made up of 16 amino acids. The V and J ends lost 4 bases and 4 bases respectively, with 17 bases between them. CDR1 LGHDT and CDR2 YNNKEL come from the germline V gene (reference sequence). The CDR3 DNA is TGTGCCAGCAGCCCCGCGGGCCGCCTGGTATACAATGAGCAGTTCTTC. Translated: CASSPAGRLVYNEQFF.

In its sample, this clone was seen once. The rearrangement joins TRBV10-3 to TRBJ2-2; 7 bases line up with TRBD1. J lost 7 bases, V lost 1 base, and 3 bases had no gene match. CDR3 length: 14 amino acids. Germline V gives CDR1 ENHRY, CDR2 SYGVKD. The CDR3 bases are TGTGCCATCAGTGAGTTACAGGGGAGCGGGGAGCTGTTTTTT. Amino acids: CAISELQGSGELFF.

V is TRBV29-1 and J is TRBJ1-1; D is unresolved. Trimming shortened V by 6 bases and J by 0 bases, and 11 bases separated the two germline ends. The CDR3 covers 13 residues. Germline V gene sequence: CDR1 SQVTM, CDR2 ANQGSEA. The CDR3 DNA reads as TGCAGCGTAACGGAGGTAATGAACACTGAAGCTTTCTTT. Its protein is CSVTEVMNTEAFF.

The chain recombines TRBV5-1 with TRBJ1-6; TRBD1 aligns across 7 bases. The V gene end was trimmed by 4 bases and the J gene end by 5 bases; junction bases not matched to a gene: 6. The CDR3 spans 15 residues. Germline values: CDR1 SGHRS, CDR2 YFSETQ. CDR3 protein: CASSLGTVDNSPLHF. For the CDR3, the DNA is TGCGCCAGCAGCCTAGGGACAGTGGATAATTCACCCCTCCACTTT.

CDR3 region: CASSLGQGRRRREQYF. The CDR3 coding sequence is TGTGCCAGCAGCTTGGGACAGGGAAGGCGAAGGAGGGAGCAGTACTTC. The chain carries TRBV7-8 and TRBJ2-7, with 9 bases lining up with TRBD1. Trimming removed 3 bases from V and 7 bases from J; junction bases left unmatched: 13. The V gene's germline CDR1 is SGHVS and CDR2 FQNEAQ. This CDR3 comprises 16 residues.

The chain links TRBV28 to TRBJ2-2, with D maybe TRBD1 (6 bases). V shed 3 bases and J shed 5 bases, with 13 bases lying between them. The CDR3 runs 15 residues. Germline V lookup: CDR1 MDHEN, CDR2 SYDVKM. CDR3 DNA sequence: TGTGCCAGCAGTTTTCACGGGACACTGACCGGGGAGCTGTTTTTT. It translates to CASSFHGTLTGELFF.

Regarding this clone: Likely a read error: the CDR3 ends without its conserved phenylalanine or tryptophan. The DNA is left out, because the CDR3 cannot be placed on it with certainty; the CDR3 is given as TCRdb lists it. The chain carries TRBV21-1 and TRBJ2-7; the table names TRBD2, a call not compared with the DNA. TRBV21-1 is assigned pseudogene status. Including both end residues, the CDR3 is 10 amino acids long. This chain's CDR3 is CASSKALCGG.

V gene TRBV24-1 combines with J gene TRBJ1-5, with D possibly being TRBD1 (6 bases). This CDR3 has 15 amino acids. Germline V gene data show CDR1 as KGHDR and CDR2 as SFDVKD. Trimming left V 6 bases short and J 1 base short, with 12 bases between. CDR3 sequence reads: CATSWGRASNQPQHF. CDR3 nucleotides: TGTGCCACCAGTTGGGGGCGTGCAAGCAATCAGCCCCAGCATTTT.

Remarks on this clone: The identical CDR3 is also encoded by other nucleotide sequences in the sample. The chain links TRBV5-4 to TRBJ2-5, with D perhaps TRBD2 (6 bases). V gave up 5 bases and J gave up 1 base, with 12 bases separating them. CDR3 length: 14 amino acids. CDR1 and CDR2 from the germline V gene are SGHNT and YYREEE (reference sequence). The CDR3 spells CASSPGGSQETQYF. The CDR3 DNA is TGTGCCAGCAGTCCCGGGGGAAGCCAAGAGACCCAGTACTTC.

This chain links TRBV4-2 with TRBJ2-2, with unresolved D. Trimming took off 0 bases at V and 4 bases at J, with 21 bases between the two ends. This CDR3 region has 19 residues. Germline V gene lookup returns CDR1 LGHNA and CDR2 YNFKEQ. CDR3 in amino acids: CASSQDLHASAQVTGELFF. The CDR3 region has the DNA TGTGCCAGCAGCCAAGATCTTCACGCTAGTGCACAAGTCACCGGGGAGCTGTTTTTT.

Written as DNA, the CDR3 is TGTGCCAGCAGCCAAGATCCATTTAACTATGGCTACACCTTC. Translated, it gives CASSQDPFNYGYTF. V and J are TRBV3-1 (or the pseudogene TRBV3-2) and TRBJ1-2; D call uncertain. Trimming cost V 0 bases and J 1 base, with 6 bases left between them. Germline V lookup: CDR1 LGHDT, CDR2 YNNKEL (reference sequence). The CDR3 length is 14 residues.